These 14 T cell receptor beta chains originate from one sample sequenced in a study of cytomegalovirus exposure and HLA in healthy donors. Profiled with immunoSEQ multiplex PCR; TCRdb holds only in-frame clones, not every one. The table includes some 130,000 clones, roughly four fifths detected once. What was sequenced was PBMCs. All receptors derive from a woman younger than 45 in good health and CMV-seronegative.

V usage is TRBV5-1 and J usage is TRBJ2-3; 12 bases fit TRBD2. With 0 bases clipped from V and 4 bases from J, the junction kept 3 bases outside the gene matches. Per the germline V gene, CDR1 is SGHRS and CDR2 is YFSETQ. CDR3 length: 16 residues. The CDR3 bases are TGCGCCAGCAGCTTGGTGCTAGCGGGGGGGGCAGATACGCAGTATTTT. The encoded protein is CASSLVLAGGADTQYF.

The V gene is TRBV27, the J gene TRBJ1-2; D perhaps matches TRBD1 (5 bases). CDR3 length: 14 amino acids. In germline, CDR1 is MNHEY, CDR2 SMNVEV (reference sequence). Between the trimmed V and J ends, which lost 5 bases and 2 bases, there was a span of 12 bases. The CDR3 coding sequence is TGTGCCAGCAGTCTCAAAGCAGGGAACTATGGCTACACCTTC. Translated, it gives CASSLKAGNYGYTF.

The V and J genes are TRBV11-2 and TRBJ2-5, with 10 bases identical to TRBD2. The CDR3 covers 17 residues. CDR1 and CDR2 (germline): SGHAT, FQNNGV. With V trimmed by 5 bases and J by 1 base, 10 bases remained unmatched. The CDR3 region is CASSIGGLAGAQETQYF. The CDR3 DNA sequence: TGTGCCAGCAGCATTGGCGGTCTAGCGGGGGCCCAAGAGACCCAGTACTTC.

The chain recombines TRBV27 with TRBJ1-5; 11 bases map to TRBD1. The V gene end was trimmed by 4 bases and the J gene end by 6 bases; junction bases not matched to a gene: 8. Germline V gives CDR1 MNHEY, CDR2 SMNVEV (reference sequence). CDR3 length equals 16 residues. The CDR3 nucleotides are TGTGCCAGCAGTTCCGGGACAGGGGGAGGGAGTCAGCCCCAGCATTTT. This translates into CASSSGTGGGSQPQHF.

The chain combines TRBV2 with TRBJ1-1; D is ambiguous. The germline V gene has CDR1 SNHLY and CDR2 FYNNEI. V lost 7 bases, J lost 0 bases, and 15 bases lay in between. The CDR3 totals 15 residues. Written as DNA, the CDR3 is TGTGCCAGCACCGGGGAGCATAGGATGAACACTGAAGCTTTCTTT. This gives the protein CASTGEHRMNTEAFF.

The CDR3 coding sequence is TGTGCCAGCAGGGACGAGCGGGGGGAGGCGTATCAGCCCCAGCATTTT. This codes for CASRDERGEAYQPQHF. This rearrangement joins TRBV28 to TRBJ1-5, with a possible D match to TRBD1 (5 bases). Germline CDR1 MDHEN, CDR2 SYDVKM. V shed 6 bases and J shed 5 bases, with 20 bases lying between them. The CDR3 runs 16 residues.

The chain recombines TRBV7-9 with TRBJ1-3, with 9 positions matching TRBD1. Germline CDR1 SEHNR, CDR2 FQNEAQ (reference sequence). The CDR3 sequence is 15 residues long. V was pared by 10 bases and J by 2 bases, with 9 bases of the junction left unmatched. CDR3 sequence: CANAPGTGTGNTIYF. CDR3 nucleotide sequence: TGTGCCAACGCACCCGGGACAGGGACTGGAAACACCATATATTTT.

The chain uses TRBV5-1 and TRBJ1-1; 11 bases map to TRBD1. CDR3 length equals 14 residues. Germline V gene data show CDR1 as SGHRS and CDR2 as YFSETQ. V lost 5 bases to trimming and J lost 4 bases; unmatched junction nucleotides: 4. The CDR3 loop is CASRTGTGGTEAFF. CDR3 in DNA: TGCGCCAGCAGAACCGGGACAGGGGGCACTGAAGCTTTCTTT.

The chain combines TRBV5-1 with TRBJ1-2, with D possibly TRBD1 on 6 matching bases. Trimming took 4 bases from V and 5 from J, leaving 15 bases between them. The CDR3 is made up of 14 amino acids. The germline CDR1 and CDR2 sequences are SGHRS and YFSETQ. The CDR3 sequence: CASSMTGDSYGYTF. CDR3 nucleotides: TGCGCCAGCAGCATGACAGGAGACAGTTATGGCTACACCTTC.

The chain recombines TRBV27 with TRBJ1-5; D is undetermined. Trimming pared 6 bases from V and 6 bases from J, leaving 12 bases between. This CDR3 spans 13 amino acids. Per the germline V gene, CDR1 is MNHEY and CDR2 is SMNVEV (reference sequence). The CDR3, as DNA: TGTGCCAGCAGCACCCGTCCCGGTCAGCCCCAGCATTTT. Protein product: CASSTRPGQPQHF.

The CDR3, as DNA: TGCGCCAGCAGCCAGCTAGGGACAGGGTCCACAGATACGCAGTATTTT. It yields the protein CASSQLGTGSTDTQYF. The genes are TRBV5-1 and TRBJ2-3; 9 positions match TRBD1. Germline trimming cut 4 bases from V and 2 bases from J; bases unmatched to any gene: 8. Looked up from germline, CDR1 is SGHRS and CDR2 is YFSETQ. The CDR3 covers 16 residues.

CDR3 DNA sequence: TGCGCCAGCAGCCCCGGACAGGGGAATGAAAAACTGTTTTTT. It is translated as CASSPGQGNEKLFF. This chain joins TRBV5-1 and TRBJ1-4; TRBD1 matches at 9 bases. The germline gives CDR1 SGHRS, CDR2 YFSETQ. This CDR3 comprises 14 residues. V lost 4 bases to trimming and J lost 5 bases; unmatched junction nucleotides: 3.

This chain links TRBV5-6 with TRBJ1-1; D uncertain. This CDR3 comprises 13 residues. Looked up from germline, CDR1 is SGHDT and CDR2 is YYEEEE. Trimming took 5 bases from V and 1 from J, leaving 9 bases between them. CDR3 sequence: CASSATANTEAFF. The CDR3 nucleotides are TGTGCCAGCAGTGCTACAGCGAACACTGAAGCTTTCTTT.

The J gene is TRBJ2-1, the V gene TRBV5-4; TRBD2 is a possible D gene (6 bases). Germline CDR1 SGHNT, CDR2 YYREEE (reference sequence). Deletions cut 0 bases from V and 2 bases from J, with 9 bases between. The CDR3 covers 15 residues. Here the CDR3 DNA reads TGTGCCAGCAGCTTGGCGGGGGAAACCTACAATGAGCAGTTCTTC. Translating it yields CASSLAGETYNEQFF.